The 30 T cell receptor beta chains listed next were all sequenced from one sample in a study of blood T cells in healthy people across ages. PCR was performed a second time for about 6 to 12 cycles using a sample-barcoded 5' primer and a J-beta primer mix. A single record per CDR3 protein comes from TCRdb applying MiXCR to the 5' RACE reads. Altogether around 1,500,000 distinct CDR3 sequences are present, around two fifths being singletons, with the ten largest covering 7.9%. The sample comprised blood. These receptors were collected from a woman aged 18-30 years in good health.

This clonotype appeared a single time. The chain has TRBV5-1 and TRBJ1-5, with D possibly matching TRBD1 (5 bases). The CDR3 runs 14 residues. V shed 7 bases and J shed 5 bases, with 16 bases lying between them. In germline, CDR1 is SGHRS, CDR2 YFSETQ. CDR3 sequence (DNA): TGCGCCAGCCCCCCGCAGGGAAGATATCAGCCCCAGCATTTT. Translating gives CASPPQGRYQPQHF.

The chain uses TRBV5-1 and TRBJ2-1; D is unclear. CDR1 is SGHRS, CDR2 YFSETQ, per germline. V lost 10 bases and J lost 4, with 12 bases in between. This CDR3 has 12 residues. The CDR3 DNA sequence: TGCGCCGGTAGCTTACCTTACAATGAGCAGTTCTTC. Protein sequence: CAGSLPYNEQFF.

CDR3 region: CASSPNERRNTDTQYF. In nucleotides, the CDR3 is TGCGCCAGCAGTCCTAATGAGCGGCGGAACACAGATACGCAGTATTTT. The V and J genes are TRBV4-1 and TRBJ2-3; TRBD2 might be the D (5 bases). Trimming pared 6 bases from V and 2 bases from J, leaving 18 bases between. There are 16 residues in the CDR3. Germline CDR1 reads MGHRA; CDR2 reads YSYEKL.

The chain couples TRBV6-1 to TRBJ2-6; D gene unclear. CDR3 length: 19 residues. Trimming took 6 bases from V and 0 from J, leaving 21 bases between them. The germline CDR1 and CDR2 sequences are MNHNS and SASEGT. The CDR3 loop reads CASSVTHIKVTSGANVLTF. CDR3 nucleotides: TGTGCCAGCAGCGTGACCCACATTAAAGTTACCTCTGGGGCCAACGTCCTGACTTTC.

The CDR3 is CASVARGARNEKLFF. The CDR3 nucleotides read TGTGCTAGCGTGGCCCGGGGGGCTCGAAATGAAAAACTGTTTTTT. The chain recombines TRBV6-1 with TRBJ1-4; weak D call: TRBD1 (6 bases). Germline CDR1 MNHNS, CDR2 SASEGT. The CDR3 is made up of 15 amino acids.

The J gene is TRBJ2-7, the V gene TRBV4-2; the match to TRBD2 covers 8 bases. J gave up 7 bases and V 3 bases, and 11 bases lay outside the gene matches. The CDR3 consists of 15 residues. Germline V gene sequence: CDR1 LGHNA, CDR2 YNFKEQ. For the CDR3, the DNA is TGTGCCAGCAGCCACCCCGGGACTAGTTTCTATGAGCAGTACTTC. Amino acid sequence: CASSHPGTSFYEQYF.

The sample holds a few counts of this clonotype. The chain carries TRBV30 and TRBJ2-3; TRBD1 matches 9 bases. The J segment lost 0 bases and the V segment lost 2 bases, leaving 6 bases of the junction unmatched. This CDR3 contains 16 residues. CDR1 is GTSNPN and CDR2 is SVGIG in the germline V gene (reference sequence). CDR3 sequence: CAWSLGGTGSTDTQYF. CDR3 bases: TGTGCCTGGAGTTTGGGGGGGACAGGGAGCACAGATACGCAGTATTTT.

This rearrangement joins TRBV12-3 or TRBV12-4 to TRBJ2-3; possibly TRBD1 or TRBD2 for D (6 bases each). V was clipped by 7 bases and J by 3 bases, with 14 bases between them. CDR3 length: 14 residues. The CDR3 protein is CASTKTGATDTQYF. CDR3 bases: TGTGCCAGCACTAAAACGGGGGCAACAGATACGCAGTATTTT.

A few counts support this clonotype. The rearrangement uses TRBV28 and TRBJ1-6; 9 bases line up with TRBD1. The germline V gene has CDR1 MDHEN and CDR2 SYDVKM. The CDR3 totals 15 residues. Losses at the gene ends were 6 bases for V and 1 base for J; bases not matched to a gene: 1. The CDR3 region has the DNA TGTGCCAGCAGGGACAGGGGATCCTATAATTCACCCCTCCACTTT. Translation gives CASRDRGSYNSPLHF.

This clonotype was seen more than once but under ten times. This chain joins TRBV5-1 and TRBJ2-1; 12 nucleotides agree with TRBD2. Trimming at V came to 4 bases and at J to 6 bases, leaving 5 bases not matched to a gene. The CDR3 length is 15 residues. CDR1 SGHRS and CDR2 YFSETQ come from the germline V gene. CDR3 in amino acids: CASSPGLAGFNEQFF. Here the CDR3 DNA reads TGCGCCAGCAGCCCAGGACTAGCGGGGTTCAATGAGCAGTTCTTC.

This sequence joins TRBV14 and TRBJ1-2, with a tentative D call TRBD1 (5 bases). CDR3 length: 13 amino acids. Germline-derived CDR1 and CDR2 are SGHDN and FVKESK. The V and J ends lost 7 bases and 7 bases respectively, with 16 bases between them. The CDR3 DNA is TGTGCCAGCACCGCCTCGCGGGGGGGTGGCTACACCTTC. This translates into CASTASRGGGYTF.

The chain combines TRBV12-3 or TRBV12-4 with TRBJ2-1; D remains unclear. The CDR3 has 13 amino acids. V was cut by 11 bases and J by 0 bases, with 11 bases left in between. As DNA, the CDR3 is TGTGCCTCCTCCTGGGCCTCCTACAATGAGCAGTTCTTC. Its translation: CASSWASYNEQFF.

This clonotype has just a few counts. CDR3 sequence (DNA): TGTGCCAGCAGCCCAGGGGGCGAAGGGGAGACCCAGTACTTC. Translation gives CASSPGGEGETQYF. The rearrangement links TRBV5-4 to TRBJ2-7; 8 positions agree with TRBD1. The end of the DNA is better explained by TRBJ2-5, so the J call may be wrong. Germline-derived CDR1 and CDR2 are SGHNT and YYREEE (reference sequence). This CDR3 is built from 14 residues.

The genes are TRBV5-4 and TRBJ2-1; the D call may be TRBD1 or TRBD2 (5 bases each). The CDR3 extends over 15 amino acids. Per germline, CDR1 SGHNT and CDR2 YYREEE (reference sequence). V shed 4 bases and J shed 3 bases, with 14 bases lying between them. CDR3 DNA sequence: TGTGCCAGCAGCATGATGGCAGGGAGCTACAATGAGCAGTTCTTC. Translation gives CASSMMAGSYNEQFF.

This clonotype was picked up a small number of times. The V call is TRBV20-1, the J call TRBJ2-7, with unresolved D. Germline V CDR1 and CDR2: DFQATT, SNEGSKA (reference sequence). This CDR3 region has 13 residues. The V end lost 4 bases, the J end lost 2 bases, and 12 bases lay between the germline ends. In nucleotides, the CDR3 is TGCAGTGCTACACCCCAACGGACCTACGAGCAGTACTTC. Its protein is CSATPQRTYEQYF.

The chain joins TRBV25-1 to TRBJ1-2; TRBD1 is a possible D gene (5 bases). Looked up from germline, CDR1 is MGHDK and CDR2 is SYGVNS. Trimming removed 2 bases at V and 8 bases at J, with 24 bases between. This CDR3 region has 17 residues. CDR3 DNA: TGTGCCAGCAGTGAACTCCGGGAGGGGAGCGGAGGGACCGGCTACACCTTC. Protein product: CASSELREGSGGTGYTF.

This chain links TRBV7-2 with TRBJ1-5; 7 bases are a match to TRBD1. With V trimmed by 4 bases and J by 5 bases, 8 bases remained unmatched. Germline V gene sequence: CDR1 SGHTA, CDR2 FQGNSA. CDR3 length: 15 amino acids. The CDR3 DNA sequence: TGTGCCAGCAGCTCTCCCCGGGACAGACATCAGCCCCAGCATTTT. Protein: CASSSPRDRHQPQHF.

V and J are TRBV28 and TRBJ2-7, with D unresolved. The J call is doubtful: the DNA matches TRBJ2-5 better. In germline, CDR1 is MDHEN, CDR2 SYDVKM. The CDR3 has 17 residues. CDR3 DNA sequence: TGTGCCAGCAGTTTGAGTCCTCCCCATCCACCCACAGAGACCCAGTACTTC. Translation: CASSLSPPHPPTETQYF.

CDR3 sequence: CASRTTGNEQYF. CDR3 bases: TGTGCCAGCAGGACCACCGGGAACGAGCAGTACTTC. The genes are TRBV28 and TRBJ2-7, with a tentative D call TRBD2 (5 bases). The CDR3 totals 12 residues. The germline V and J ends were trimmed by 6 bases and 5 bases, with 11 bases remaining between them. Germline values: CDR1 MDHEN, CDR2 SYDVKM.

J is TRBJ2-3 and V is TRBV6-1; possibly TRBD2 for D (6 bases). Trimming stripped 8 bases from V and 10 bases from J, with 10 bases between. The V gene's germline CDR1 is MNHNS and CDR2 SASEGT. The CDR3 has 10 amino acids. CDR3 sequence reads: CASLGGAQYF. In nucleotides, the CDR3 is TGTGCCAGCCTCGGCGGGGCGCAGTATTTT.

The CDR3 sequence is CASSLTPDRVAEQYF. The CDR3 region has the DNA TGTGCCAGCAGCTTAACCCCGGACAGGGTCGCCGAGCAGTACTTC. The chain carries TRBV7-6 and TRBJ2-4; the match to TRBD1 covers 8 bases. Matching the DNA end better, TRBJ2-7 makes the J call doubtful. Germline CDR1 is SGHVS and CDR2 is FNYEAQ. CDR3 size: 15 residues.

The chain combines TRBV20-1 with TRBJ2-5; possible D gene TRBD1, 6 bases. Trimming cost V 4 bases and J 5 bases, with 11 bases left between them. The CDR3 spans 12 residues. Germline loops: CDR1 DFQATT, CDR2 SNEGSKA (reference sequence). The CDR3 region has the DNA TGCAGTGCTAATTTTAGGGGGGAGACCCAGTACTTC. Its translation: CSANFRGETQYF.

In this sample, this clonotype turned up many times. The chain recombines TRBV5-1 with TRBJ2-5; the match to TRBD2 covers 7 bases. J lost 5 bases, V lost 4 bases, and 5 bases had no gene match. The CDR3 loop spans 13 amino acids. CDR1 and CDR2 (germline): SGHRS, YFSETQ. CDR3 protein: CASSTSGMETQYF. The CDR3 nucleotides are TGCGCCAGCAGCACCAGCGGGATGGAGACCCAGTACTTC.

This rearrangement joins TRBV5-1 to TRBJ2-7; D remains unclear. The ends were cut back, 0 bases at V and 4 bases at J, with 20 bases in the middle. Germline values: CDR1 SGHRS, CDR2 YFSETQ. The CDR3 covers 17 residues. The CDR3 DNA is TGCGCCAGCAGCTTGGGGATAGTCTCGGCTGATCTTTACGAGCAGTACTTC. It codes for CASSLGIVSADLYEQYF.

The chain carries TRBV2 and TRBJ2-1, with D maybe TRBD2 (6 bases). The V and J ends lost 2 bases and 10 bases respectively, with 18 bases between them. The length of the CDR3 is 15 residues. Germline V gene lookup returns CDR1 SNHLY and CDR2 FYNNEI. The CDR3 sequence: CASSEFGTASAEQFF. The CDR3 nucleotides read TGTGCCAGCAGTGAATTCGGGACTGCTTCCGCCGAGCAGTTCTTC.

The CDR3 here is CAWSFAGGGDTQYF. The CDR3 DNA is TGTGCCTGGAGTTTTGCGGGAGGCGGAGATACGCAGTATTTT. The chain employs TRBV30 and TRBJ2-3; the match to TRBD2 covers 8 bases. The ends lost 2 bases at V and 5 bases at J; junction bases unmatched: 6. In germline, CDR1 is GTSNPN, CDR2 SVGIG (reference sequence). The CDR3 totals 14 residues. Using reference TRBV30 and TRBJ2-3 for the parts outside the CDR3, the full variable domain is SQTIHQWPATLVQPVGSPLSLECTVEGTSNPNLYWYRQAAGRGLQLLFYSVGIGQISSEVPQNLSASRPQDRQFILSSKKLLLSDSGFYLCAWSFAGGGDTQYFGPGTRLTVL.

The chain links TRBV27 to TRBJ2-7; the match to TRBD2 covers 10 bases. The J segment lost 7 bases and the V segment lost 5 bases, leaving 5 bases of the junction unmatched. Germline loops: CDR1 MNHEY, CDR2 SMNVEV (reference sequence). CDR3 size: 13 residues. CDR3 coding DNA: TGTGCCAGCAGTACGCGGGGACTAGCGGAGCAGTACTTC. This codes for CASSTRGLAEQYF.

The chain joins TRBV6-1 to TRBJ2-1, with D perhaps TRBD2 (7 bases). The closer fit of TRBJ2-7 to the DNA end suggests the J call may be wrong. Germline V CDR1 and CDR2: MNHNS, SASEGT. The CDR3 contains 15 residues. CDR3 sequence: CASSEEGGHPYEQYF. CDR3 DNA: TGTGCCAGCAGTGAAGAGGGGGGGCACCCCTACGAGCAGTACTTC.

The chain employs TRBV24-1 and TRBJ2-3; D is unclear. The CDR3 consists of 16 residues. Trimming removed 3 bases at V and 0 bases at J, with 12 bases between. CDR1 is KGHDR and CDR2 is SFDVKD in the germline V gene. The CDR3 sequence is CATSDPDPSSTDTQYF. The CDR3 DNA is TGTGCCACCAGTGATCCGGACCCCTCTAGCACAGATACGCAGTATTTT.

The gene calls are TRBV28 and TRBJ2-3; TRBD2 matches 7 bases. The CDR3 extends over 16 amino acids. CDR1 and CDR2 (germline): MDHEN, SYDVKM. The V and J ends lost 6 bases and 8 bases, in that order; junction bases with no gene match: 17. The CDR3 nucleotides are TGTGCCAGCAGCGACCCGGGAGGTTCGGGGAGAGGTACGCAGTATTTT. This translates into CASSDPGGSGRGTQYF.